This paragraph covers one T cell receptor (beta chain) sequence. The data originate from a study of CD8+ T cells in alopecia areata. Study overall: The percentage of affected scalp area served as the score of severity for treated patients.

Specified treatment: oral pan-JAK inhibitor, 5-10 mg twice daily. Isolated RNA was reverse transcribed into cDNA used as the sequencing template. Data came from immunoSEQ multiplex PCR; TCRdb stores just in-frame clones and leaves some out. The sample shows 150,000 to 200,000 clones, under 70% of them seen only once. The sample was CD4+ T cells sorted from blood, taken at week 4, from a patient treated with tofacitinib. The sequence derives from a human donor with alopecia areata.

The CDR3, as DNA: TGTGCCAGCAGATACCGACAGGGGGCGAACACCGGGGAGCTGTTTTTT. Translated, it gives CASRYRQGANTGELFF. The chain couples TRBV2 to TRBJ2-2; 9 nucleotides align to TRBD1. Germline values: CDR1 SNHLY, CDR2 FYNNEI. The CDR3 loop spans 16 amino acids. Trimming cost V 6 bases and J 0 bases; bases outside gene matches: 5.